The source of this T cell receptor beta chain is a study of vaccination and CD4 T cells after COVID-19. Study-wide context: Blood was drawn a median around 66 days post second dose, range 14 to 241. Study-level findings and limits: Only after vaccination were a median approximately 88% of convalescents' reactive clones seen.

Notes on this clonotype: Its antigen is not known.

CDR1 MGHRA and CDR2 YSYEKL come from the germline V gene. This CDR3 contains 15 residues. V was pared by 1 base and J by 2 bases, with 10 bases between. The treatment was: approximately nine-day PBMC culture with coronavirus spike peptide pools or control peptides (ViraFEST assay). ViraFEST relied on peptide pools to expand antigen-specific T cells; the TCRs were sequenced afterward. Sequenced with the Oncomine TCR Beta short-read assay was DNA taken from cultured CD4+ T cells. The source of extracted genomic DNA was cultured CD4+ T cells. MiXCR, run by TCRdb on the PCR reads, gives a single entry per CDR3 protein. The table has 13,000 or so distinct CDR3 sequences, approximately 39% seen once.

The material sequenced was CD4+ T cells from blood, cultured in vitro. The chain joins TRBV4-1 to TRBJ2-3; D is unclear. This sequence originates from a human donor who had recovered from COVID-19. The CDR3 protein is CASSQVAAITDTQYF. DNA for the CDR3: TGCGCCAGCAGCCAAGTTGCAGCAATCACAGATACGCAGTATTTT.